This T cell receptor (beta chain) comes out of a study of blood T cell repertoires in COVID-19. Study in general: COVID-19 samples collected from the United States, Italy and Spain covered acute and convalescent phases. Nucleic acid was either cDNA or gDNA, and it came from T cells, B-cell-depleted T cells, or PBMCs.

In the original processing: Amplification of reference gene primers was used by the study to estimate nucleated cell counts. The method was immunoSEQ multiplex PCR; TCRdb's version includes in-frame clones alone and lacks a portion of them. The V and J calls and clone size come from that table; D and trimming were worked out from the DNA. The sample holds hundreds of thousands of clones, 86% seen once. CDR1 is SGHRS, CDR2 YFSETQ, per germline. The CDR3 consists of 15 residues. Trimming pared 4 bases from V and 5 bases from J, leaving 13 bases between. The rearrangement joins TRBV5-1 to TRBJ1-6; a weak D match, TRBD1 (6 bases). The sequence came from a woman in her thirties with active or convalescent COVID-19. The sequenced sample was peripheral blood. CDR3 DNA: TGCGCCAGCAGCCCGGACAGACGTAATAATTCACCCCTCCACTTT. This gives the protein CASSPDRRNNSPLHF.